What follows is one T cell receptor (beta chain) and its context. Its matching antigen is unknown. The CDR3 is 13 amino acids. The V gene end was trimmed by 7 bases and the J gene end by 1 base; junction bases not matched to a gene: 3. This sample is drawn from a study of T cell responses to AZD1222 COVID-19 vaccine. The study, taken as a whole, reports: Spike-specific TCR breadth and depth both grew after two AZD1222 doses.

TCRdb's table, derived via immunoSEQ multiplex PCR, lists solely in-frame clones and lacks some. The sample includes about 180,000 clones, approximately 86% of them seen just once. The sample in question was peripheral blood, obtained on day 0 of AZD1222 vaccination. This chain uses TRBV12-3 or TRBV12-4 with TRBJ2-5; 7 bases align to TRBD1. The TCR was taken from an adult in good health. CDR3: CASKRGPQETQYF. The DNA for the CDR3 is TGTGCCAGCAAAAGGGGGCCCCAAGAGACCCAGTACTTC.